This paragraph reports one TCR beta chain. Its specific antigen is unknown. Base qualities are missing; no much larger clone stands one base away. The time point label for this specimen denotes: baseline before first vaccination. The vaccinee samples were drawn from two UK trials, COV001 and COV002, one of which was a single-blind randomized controlled phase 2/3 trial testing AZD1222 (ChAdOx1 nCoV-19) in healthy adults. For TCRbeta chain sequencing, PBMC samples from trial participants were taken at day 0 and at day 28 after the second dose. The CDR3 regions of human TCRbeta chains were subjected to immunosequencing. As for the original processing: TCRs in the repertoires were compared against a reference library of SARS-CoV-2-specific TCRs that had been generated with the MIRA antigen-specificity platform. Breadth was defined as the fraction of unique TCRs that were SARS-CoV-2-associated. Depth was defined as the fraction of total T cells that were SARS-CoV-2-associated. Using the MIRA data, each spike-specific TCR was assigned both to the spike region to which the TCR was reactive and to a CD4 or CD8 class. Log10-transformed breadth and depth values were compared by one-way ANOVA with Sidak's multiple comparisons tests. TCRdb mirrors the immuneACCESS table, restricted to in-frame sequences. Some clones are absent from its copies; in checked studies, under half trace to an unresolved V gene, and the reason for the others is unknown. For V, J and clone size, that table is used; D and trimming come from the DNA. For this sample there are around 69,000 clones; around 83% appear just once. The ten most abundant clones make up under 7.5% of the sample.

The CDR3 has 16 amino acids, counting the end cysteine and phenylalanine. The retained sequence is limited to the CDR3, 48 bases, with the frame set at the first base. The CDR1 and CDR2 encoded by the germline V gene (reference sequence) are SGHNT and YYREEE. Deletion took 3 bases off V and 4 bases off J, with a span of 17 bases between the germline ends. This sample is drawn from a study of T cell responses to AZD1222 COVID-19 vaccine (dated by TCRdb to the early 2020s). Looking at the study overall: AZD1222 recipients with second doses at about 4 weeks or about 12 weeks were pooled, because spike-specific TCR depth and breadth did not differ between schedules. A total of 233 trial participants underwent TCR sequencing, of whom approximately 200 had received two doses of AZD1222 and about 25 had received two doses of the MenACWY control vaccine. Trial participants were enrolled into age subgroups of 18-55, 56-69 and 70-plus years, which contained 148, 28 and 57 TCR-sequenced participants, respectively. What the research found in general, with its limitations: Only a handful of AZD1222 recipients were SARS-CoV-2 seropositive at baseline, limiting conclusions about previously exposed vaccinees. Most participants were white British and females outnumbered males, and the authors suggested that clonal diversity may have been underestimated. A significant rise in spike-specific TCR breadth and depth was observed after two AZD1222 doses relative to day 0 and relative to MenACWY recipients. In the small 56-69-year group, the increase in depth fell short of significance, most likely because of low power. Because no day 14 peak-response samples were available, repertoires were characterized only after the peak T cell response. The vaccine-associated CD4 TCRs covered the entire spike protein, and the dominant responses fell in regions 160-218 and 743-854. Nearly half of unique spike-specific TCRs reportedly recognized epitopes outside regions mutated in the B.1.351 and B.1.1.7 variants.

This receptor was taken from an adult in good health. The sequenced sample was peripheral blood, obtained on day 0 of AZD1222 vaccination. The chain uses TRBV5-4 and TRBJ2-1; the D gene cannot be resolved reliably. Read as DNA, the sequence is TGTGCCAGCAGCTGGTGGCGGCTGGGTCTTTACAATGAGCAGTTCTTC. It specifies CASSWWRLGLYNEQFF.